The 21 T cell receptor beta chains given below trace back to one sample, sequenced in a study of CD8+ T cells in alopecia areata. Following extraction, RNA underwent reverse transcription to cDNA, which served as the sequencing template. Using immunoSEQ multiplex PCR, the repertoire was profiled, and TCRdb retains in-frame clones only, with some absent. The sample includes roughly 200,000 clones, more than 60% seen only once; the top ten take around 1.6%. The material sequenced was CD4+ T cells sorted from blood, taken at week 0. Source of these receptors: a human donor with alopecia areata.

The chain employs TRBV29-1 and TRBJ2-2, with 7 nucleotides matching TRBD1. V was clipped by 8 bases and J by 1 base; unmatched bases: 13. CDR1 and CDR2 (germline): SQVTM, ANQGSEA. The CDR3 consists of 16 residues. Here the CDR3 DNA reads TGCAGCATTGGGATTCCAGGGGGTATGAACACCGGGGAGCTGTTTTTT. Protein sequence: CSIGIPGGMNTGELFF.

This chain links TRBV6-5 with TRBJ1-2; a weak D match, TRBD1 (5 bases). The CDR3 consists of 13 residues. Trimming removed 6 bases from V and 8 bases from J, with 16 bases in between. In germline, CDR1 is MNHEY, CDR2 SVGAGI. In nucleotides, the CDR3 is TGTGCCAGCAGCTTAACGGACAAATGGGGCTACACCTTC. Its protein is CASSLTDKWGYTF.

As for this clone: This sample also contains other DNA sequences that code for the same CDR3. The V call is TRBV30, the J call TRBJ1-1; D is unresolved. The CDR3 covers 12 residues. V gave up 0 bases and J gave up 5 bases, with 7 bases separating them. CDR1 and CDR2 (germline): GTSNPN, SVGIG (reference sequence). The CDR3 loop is CAWSVRGTEAFF. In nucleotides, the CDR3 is TGTGCCTGGAGTGTACGGGGAACTGAAGCTTTCTTT.

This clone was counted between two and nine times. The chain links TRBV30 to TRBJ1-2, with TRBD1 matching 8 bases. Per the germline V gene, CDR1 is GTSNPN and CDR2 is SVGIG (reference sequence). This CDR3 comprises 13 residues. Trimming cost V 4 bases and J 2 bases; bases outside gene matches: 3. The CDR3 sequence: CAWTGGKNYGYTF. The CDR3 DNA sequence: TGTGCCTGGACAGGGGGCAAGAACTATGGCTACACCTTC.

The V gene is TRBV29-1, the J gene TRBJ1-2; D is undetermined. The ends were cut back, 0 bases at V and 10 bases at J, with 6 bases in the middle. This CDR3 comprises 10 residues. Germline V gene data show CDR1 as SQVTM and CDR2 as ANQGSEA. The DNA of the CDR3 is TGCAGCGTTGAAGATCTTACCTACACCTTC. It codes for CSVEDLTYTF.

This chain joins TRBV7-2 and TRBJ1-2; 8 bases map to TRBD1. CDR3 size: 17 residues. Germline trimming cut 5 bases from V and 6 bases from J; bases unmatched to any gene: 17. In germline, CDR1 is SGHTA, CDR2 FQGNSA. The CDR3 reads CASSRRTGTALVDGYTF. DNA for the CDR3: TGTGCCAGCAGCCGCCGGACAGGGACGGCACTGGTGGATGGCTACACCTTC.

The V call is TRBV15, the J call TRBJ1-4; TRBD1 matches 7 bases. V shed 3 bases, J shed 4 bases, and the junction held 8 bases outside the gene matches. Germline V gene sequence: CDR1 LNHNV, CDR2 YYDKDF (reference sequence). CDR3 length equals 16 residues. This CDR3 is CATSRQTGQRNEKLFF. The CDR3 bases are TGTGCCACCAGCAGGCAAACGGGACAGCGTAATGAAAAACTGTTTTTT.

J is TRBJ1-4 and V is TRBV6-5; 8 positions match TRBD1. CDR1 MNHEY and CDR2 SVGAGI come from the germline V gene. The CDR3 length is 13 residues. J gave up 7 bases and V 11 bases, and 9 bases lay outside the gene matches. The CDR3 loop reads CASSRDRTEKLFF. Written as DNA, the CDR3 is TGTGCCTCTTCCCGGGACAGGACTGAAAAACTGTTTTTT.

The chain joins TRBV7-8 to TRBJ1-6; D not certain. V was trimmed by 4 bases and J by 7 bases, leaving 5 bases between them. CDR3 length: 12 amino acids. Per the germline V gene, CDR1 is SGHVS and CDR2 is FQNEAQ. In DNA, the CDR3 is TGTGCCAGCAGCTCTGCGAATTCACCCCTCCACTTT. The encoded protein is CASSSANSPLHF.

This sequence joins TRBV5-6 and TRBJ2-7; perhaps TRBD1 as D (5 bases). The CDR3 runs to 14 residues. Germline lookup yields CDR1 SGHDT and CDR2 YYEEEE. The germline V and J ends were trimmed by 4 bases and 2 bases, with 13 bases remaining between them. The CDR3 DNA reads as TGTGCCAGCAGCAGGGGCAGTACAACCTACGAGCAGTACTTC. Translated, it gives CASSRGSTTYEQYF.

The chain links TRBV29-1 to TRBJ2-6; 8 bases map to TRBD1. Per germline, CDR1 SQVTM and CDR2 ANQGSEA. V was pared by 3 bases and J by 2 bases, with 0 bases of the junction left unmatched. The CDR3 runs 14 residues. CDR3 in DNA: TGCAGCGTTGAGGACAGGGCTGGGGCCAACGTCCTGACTTTC. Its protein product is CSVEDRAGANVLTF.

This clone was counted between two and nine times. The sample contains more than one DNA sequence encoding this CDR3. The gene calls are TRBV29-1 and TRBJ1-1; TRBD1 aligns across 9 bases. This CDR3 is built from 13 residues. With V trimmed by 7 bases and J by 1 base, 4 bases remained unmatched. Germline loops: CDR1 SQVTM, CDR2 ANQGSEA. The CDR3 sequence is CSAGTGSNTEAFF. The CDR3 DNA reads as TGCAGCGCAGGGACAGGGTCGAACACTGAAGCTTTCTTT.

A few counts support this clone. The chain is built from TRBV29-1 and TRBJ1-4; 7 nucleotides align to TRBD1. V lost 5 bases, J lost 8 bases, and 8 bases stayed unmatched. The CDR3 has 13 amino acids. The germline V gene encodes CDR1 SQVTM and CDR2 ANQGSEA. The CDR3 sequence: CSVTAGGREKLFF. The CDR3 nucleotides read TGCAGCGTTACGGCAGGGGGAAGGGAAAAACTGTTTTTT.

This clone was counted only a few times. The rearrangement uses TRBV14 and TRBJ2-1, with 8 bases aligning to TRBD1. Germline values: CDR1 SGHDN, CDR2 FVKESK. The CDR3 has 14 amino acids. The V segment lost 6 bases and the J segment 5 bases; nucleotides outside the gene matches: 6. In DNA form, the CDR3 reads TGTGCCAGCAGGAGACAGGGGAGGAACAATGAGCAGTTCTTC. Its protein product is CASRRQGRNNEQFF.

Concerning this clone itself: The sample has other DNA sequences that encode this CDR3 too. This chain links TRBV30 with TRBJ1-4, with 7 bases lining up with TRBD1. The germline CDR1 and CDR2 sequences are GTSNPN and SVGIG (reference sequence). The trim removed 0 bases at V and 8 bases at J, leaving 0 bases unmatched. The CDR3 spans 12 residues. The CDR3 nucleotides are TGTGCCTGGAGTGTACAGGGGGAAAAACTGTTTTTT. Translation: CAWSVQGEKLFF.

The CDR3 DNA follows: TGTGCCAGCTCACACACCGGGATCCGCAGGGATCTCGGGGAGCTGTTTTTT. Protein product: CASSHTGIRRDLGELFF. The chain carries TRBV18 and TRBJ2-2, with D perhaps assigned TRBD1 or TRBD2 (5 bases each). This CDR3 is 17 amino acids long. V lost 4 bases and J lost 7, with 22 bases in between. From germline, CDR1 is KGHSH and CDR2 LQKENI.

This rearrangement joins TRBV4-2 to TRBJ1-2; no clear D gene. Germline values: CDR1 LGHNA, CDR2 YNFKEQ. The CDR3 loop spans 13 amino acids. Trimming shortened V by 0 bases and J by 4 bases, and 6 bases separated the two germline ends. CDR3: CASSQEQTYGYTF. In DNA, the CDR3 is TGTGCCAGCAGCCAAGAACAAACCTATGGCTACACCTTC.

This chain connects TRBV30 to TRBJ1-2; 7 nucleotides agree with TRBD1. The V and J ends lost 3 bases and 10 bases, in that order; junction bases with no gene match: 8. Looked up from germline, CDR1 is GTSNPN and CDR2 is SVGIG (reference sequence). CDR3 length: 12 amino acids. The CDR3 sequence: CAWSGRGGVYTF. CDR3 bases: TGTGCCTGGAGCGGCAGGGGGGGTGTCTACACCTTC.

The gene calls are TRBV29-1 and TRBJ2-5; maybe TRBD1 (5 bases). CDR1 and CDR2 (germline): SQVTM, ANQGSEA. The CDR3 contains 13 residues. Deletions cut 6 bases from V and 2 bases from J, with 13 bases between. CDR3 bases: TGCAGCGTCGACAGAATAATACAAGAGACCCAGTACTTC. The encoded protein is CSVDRIIQETQYF.

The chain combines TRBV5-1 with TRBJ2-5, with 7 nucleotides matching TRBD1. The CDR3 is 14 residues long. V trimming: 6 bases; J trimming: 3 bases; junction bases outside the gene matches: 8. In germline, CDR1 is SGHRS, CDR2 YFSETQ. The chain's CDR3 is CASTLGTGEETQYF. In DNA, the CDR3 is TGCGCCAGCACCCTAGGAACAGGGGAAGAGACCCAGTACTTC.

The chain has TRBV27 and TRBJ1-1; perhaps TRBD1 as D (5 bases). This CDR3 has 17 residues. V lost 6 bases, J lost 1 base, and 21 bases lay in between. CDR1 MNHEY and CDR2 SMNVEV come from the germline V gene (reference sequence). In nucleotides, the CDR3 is TGTGCCAGCAGCCTGGTCGGTACAGGAAGACCGAACACTGAAGCTTTCTTT. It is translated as CASSLVGTGRPNTEAFF.